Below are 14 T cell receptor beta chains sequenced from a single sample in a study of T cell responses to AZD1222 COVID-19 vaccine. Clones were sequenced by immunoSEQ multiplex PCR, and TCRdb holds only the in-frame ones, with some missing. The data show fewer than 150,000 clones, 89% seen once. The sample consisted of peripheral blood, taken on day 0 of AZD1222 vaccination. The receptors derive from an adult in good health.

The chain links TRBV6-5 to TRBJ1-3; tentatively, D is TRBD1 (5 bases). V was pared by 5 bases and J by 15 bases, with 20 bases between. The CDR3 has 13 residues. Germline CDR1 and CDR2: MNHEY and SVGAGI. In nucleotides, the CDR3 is TGTGCCAGCAGTCCAGCCGGGACTCCTTTTCCATATTTT. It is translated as CASSPAGTPFPYF.

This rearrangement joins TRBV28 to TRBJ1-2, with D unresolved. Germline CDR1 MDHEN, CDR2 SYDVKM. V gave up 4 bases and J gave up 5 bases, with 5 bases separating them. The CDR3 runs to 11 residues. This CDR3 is CASSSRYGYTF. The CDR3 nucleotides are TGTGCCAGCAGTTCCAGATATGGCTACACCTTC.

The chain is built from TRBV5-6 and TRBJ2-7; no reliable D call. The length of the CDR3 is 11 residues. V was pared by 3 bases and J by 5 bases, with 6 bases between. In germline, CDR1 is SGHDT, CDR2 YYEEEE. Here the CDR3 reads CASSSSDEQYF. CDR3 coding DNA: TGTGCCAGCAGCTCTAGTGACGAGCAGTACTTC. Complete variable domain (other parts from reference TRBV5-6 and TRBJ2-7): DAGVTQSPTHLIKTRGQQVTLRCSPKSGHDTVSWYQQALGQGPQFIFQYYEEEERQRGNFPDRFSGHQFPNYSSELNVNALLLGDSALYLCASSSSDEQYFGPGTRLTVT.

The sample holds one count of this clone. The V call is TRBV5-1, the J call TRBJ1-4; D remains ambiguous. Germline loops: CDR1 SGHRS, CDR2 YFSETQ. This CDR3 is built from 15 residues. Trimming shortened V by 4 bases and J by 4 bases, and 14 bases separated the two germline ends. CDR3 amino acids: CASSRIAGVNEKLFF. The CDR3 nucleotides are TGCGCCAGCAGCCGCATTGCGGGCGTTAATGAAAAACTGTTTTTT.

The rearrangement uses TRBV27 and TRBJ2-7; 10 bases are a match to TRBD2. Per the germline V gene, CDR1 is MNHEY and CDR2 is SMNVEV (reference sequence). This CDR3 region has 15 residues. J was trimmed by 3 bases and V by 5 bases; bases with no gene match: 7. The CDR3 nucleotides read TGTGCCAGCAGTAACACTCTAGCGGGGGTCTACGAGCAGTACTTC. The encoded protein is CASSNTLAGVYEQYF.

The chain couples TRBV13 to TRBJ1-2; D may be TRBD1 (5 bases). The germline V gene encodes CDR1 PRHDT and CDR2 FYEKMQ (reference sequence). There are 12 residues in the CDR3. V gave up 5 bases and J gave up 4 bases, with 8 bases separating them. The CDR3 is CASSGGGYGYTF. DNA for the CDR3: TGTGCCAGCAGCGGGGGGGGCTATGGCTACACCTTC.

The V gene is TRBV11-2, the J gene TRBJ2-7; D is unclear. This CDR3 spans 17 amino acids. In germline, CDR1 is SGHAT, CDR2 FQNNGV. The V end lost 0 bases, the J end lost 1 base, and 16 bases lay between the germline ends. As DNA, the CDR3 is TGTGCCAGCAGCTTAGATCTGTTGCGCGGCAGGTCCTACGAGCAGTACTTC. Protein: CASSLDLLRGRSYEQYF. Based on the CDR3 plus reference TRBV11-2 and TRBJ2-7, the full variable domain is EAGVAQSPRYKIIEKRQSVAFWCNPISGHATLYWYQQILGQGPKLLIQFQNNGVVDDSQLPKDRFSAERLKGVDSTLKIQPAKLEDSAVYLCASSLDLLRGRSYEQYFGPGTRLTVT.

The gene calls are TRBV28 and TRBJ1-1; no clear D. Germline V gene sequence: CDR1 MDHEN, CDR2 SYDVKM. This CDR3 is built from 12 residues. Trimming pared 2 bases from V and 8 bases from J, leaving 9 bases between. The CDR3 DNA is TGTGCCAGCAGTTTAAGGTGGAGGGAAGCTTTCTTT. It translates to CASSLRWREAFF. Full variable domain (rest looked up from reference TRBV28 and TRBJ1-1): DVKVTQSSRYLVKRTGEKVFLECVQDMDHENMFWYRQDPGLGLRLIYFSYDVKMKEKGDIPEGYSVSREKKERFSLILESASTNQTSMYLCASSLRWREAFFGQGTRLTVV.

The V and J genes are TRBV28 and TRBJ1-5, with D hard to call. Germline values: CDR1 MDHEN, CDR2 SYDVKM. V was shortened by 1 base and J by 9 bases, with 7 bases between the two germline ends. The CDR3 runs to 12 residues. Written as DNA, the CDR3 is TGTGCCAGCAGTTTATCGGGTCCGCCCCAGCATTTT. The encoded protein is CASSLSGPPQHF.

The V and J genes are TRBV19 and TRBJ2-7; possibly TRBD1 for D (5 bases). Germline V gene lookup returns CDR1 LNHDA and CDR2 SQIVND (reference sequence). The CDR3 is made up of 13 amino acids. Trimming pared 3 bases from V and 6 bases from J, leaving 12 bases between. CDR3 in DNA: TGTGCCAGTAGTATTTTAAGGGGCTCCGAGCAGTACTTC. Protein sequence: CASSILRGSEQYF.

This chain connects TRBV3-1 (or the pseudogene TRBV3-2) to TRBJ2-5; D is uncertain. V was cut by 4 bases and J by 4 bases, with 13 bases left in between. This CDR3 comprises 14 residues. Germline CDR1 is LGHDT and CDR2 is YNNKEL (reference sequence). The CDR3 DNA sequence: TGTGCCAGCAGCCTCCCCGGGCTTAGAGAGACCCAGTACTTC. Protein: CASSLPGLRETQYF.

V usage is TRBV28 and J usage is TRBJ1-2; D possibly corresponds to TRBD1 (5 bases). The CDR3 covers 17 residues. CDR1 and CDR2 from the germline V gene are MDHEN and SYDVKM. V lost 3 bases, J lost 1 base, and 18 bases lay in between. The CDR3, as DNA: TGTGCCAGCAGTTTTATCCTGATGACAGCTTTTAACTATGGCTACACCTTC. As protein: CASSFILMTAFNYGYTF.

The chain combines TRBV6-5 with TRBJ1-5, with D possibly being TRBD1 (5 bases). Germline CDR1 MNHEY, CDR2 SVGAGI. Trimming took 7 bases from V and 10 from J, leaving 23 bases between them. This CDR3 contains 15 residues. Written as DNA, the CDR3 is TGTGCCAGCACCCCTCAGGGAGGCAGTCCCGCTCCCCAGCATTTT. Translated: CASTPQGGSPAPQHF.

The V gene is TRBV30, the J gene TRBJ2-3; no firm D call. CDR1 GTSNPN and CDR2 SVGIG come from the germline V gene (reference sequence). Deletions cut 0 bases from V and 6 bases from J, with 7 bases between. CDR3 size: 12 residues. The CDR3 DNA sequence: TGTGCCTGGAGTGTACGTGAGGATACGCAGTATTTT. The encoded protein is CAWSVREDTQYF.